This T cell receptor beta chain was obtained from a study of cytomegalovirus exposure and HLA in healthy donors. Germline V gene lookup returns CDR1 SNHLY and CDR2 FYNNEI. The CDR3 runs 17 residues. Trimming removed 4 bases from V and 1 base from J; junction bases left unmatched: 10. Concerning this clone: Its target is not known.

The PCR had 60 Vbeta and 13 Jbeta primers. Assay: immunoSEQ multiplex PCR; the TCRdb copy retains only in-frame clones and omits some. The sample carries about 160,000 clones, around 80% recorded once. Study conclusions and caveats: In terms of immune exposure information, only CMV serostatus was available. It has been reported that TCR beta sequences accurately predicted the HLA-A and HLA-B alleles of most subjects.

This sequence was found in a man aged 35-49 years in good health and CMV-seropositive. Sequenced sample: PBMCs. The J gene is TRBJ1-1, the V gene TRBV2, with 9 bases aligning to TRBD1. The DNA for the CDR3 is TGTGCCAGCAGTGCCGGGACAGGGAGGCCCTCGAACACTGAAGCTTTCTTT. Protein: CASSAGTGRPSNTEAFF.